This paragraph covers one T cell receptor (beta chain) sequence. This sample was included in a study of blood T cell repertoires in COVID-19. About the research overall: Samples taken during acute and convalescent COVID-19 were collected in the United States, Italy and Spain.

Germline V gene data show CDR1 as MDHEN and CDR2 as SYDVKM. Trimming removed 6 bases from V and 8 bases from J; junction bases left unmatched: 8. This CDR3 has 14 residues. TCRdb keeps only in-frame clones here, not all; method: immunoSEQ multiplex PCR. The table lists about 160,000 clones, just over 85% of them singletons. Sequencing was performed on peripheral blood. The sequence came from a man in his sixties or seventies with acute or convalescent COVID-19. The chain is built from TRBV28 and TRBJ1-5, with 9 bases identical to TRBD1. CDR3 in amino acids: CASRATGGEEPQHF. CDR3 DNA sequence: TGTGCCAGCAGGGCCACAGGGGGCGAGGAGCCCCAGCATTTT.